This T cell receptor beta chain was retrieved from a study of cytomegalovirus exposure and HLA in healthy donors. The donors comprised healthy bone marrow donors. A multiplex PCR was run with 60 Vbeta primers and 13 Jbeta primers. The method was immunoSEQ multiplex PCR; TCRdb's version includes in-frame clones alone and lacks a portion of them. The table records approximately 92,000 clones, roughly 79% of them present only once. V was pared by 4 bases and J by 5 bases, with 9 bases of the junction left unmatched. Germline V CDR1 and CDR2: SGHTA, FQGNSA. CDR3 length: 15 amino acids. The sequenced material came from PBMCs. This receptor was obtained from a woman in her seventies in good health and CMV-seropositive. The V gene is TRBV7-2, the J gene TRBJ2-7, with 9 bases identical to TRBD1. The CDR3 nucleotides read TGTGCCAGCAGCTCCCTGGGACAGGGCTTTAACGAGCAGTACTTC. Translation: CASSSLGQGFNEQYF. The full variable domain, completed using reference TRBV7-2 and TRBJ2-7, is GAGVSQSPSNKVTEKGKDVELRCDPISGHTALYWYRQSLGQGLEFLIYFQGNSAPDKSGLPSDRFSAERTGGSVSTLTIQRTQQEDSAVYLCASSSLGQGFNEQYFGPGTRLTVT.